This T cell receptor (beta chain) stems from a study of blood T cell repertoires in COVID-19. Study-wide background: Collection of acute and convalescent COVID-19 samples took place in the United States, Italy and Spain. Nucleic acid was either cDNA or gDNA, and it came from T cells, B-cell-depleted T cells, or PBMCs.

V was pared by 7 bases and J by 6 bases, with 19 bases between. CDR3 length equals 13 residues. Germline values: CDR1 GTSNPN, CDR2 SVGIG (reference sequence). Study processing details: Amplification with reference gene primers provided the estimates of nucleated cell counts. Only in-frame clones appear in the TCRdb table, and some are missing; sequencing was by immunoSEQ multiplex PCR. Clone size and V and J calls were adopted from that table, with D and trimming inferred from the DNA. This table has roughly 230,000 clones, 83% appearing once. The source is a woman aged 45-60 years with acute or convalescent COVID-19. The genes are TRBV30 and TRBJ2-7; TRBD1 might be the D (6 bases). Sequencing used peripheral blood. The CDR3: CAYNRDTFSEQYF. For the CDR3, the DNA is TGTGCCTACAACCGGGACACCTTTTCCGAGCAGTACTTC.